What follows describes a single T cell receptor beta chain. Its specificity is unknown. Donors were drawn from the approximately 110-subject validation cohort, separate from the approximately 680-subject first cohort. The sample comes from a study of cytomegalovirus exposure and HLA in healthy donors. About the study: The 100 to 150 validation repertoires, a later analysis reported, used the same platform as the 666 repertoires from the first cohort.

V was pared by 4 bases and J by 0 bases, with 15 bases between. Per the germline V gene, CDR1 is SGHRS and CDR2 is YFSETQ. CDR3 length equals 16 residues. Whole-study results and caveats: 150 or so TCR beta chains were listed as cytomegalovirus-associated.

The table came from immunoSEQ multiplex PCR; TCRdb's copy has only in-frame clones and leaves some out. The sample records over 200,000 clones, roughly 87% being singletons. The rearrangement joins TRBV5-1 to TRBJ2-3, with D possibly matching TRBD2 (5 bases). This TCR came from a woman younger than 30 in good health and CMV-seropositive. The sequenced material came from PBMCs. CDR3 residues: CASSREGRSSTDTQYF. In DNA, the CDR3 is TGCGCCAGCAGCCGGGAAGGACGTTCTAGCACAGATACGCAGTATTTT. The complete variable domain, with remaining parts taken from reference TRBV5-1 and TRBJ2-3, reads KAGVTQTPRYLIKTRGQQVTLSCSPISGHRSVSWYQQTPGQGLQFLFEYFSETQRNKGNFPGRFSGRQFSNSRSEMNVSTLELGDSALYLCASSREGRSSTDTQYFGPGTRLTVL.